This T cell receptor (beta chain) originates from a study of blood T cell repertoires in COVID-19. On the study more broadly: Italy, Spain and the United States were the sources of the convalescent and acute COVID-19 samples. T cells, B-cell-depleted T cells, or PBMCs provided the cDNA or gDNA that served as material.

Study processing details: Amplification of reference gene primers provided the estimated nucleated cell counts. Only in-frame clones appear in the TCRdb table, and some are missing; sequencing was by immunoSEQ multiplex PCR. V and J calls and clone size are as listed in that table; D and trimming were resolved from the DNA. The table records 200,000 to 300,000 clones, roughly 80% of them present only once. The CDR3 totals 13 residues. Germline V gene data show CDR1 as LGHDT and CDR2 as YNNKEL (reference sequence). Trimming removed 6 bases from V and 3 bases from J, with 9 bases in between. The source of this sequence is an older woman with active or convalescent COVID-19. Material: peripheral blood. The chain carries TRBV3-1 (or the pseudogene TRBV3-2) and TRBJ2-4, with D uncertain. The CDR3 region has the DNA TGTGCCAGCAGTATATCACTCAAAAACATTCAGTACTTC. The encoded protein is CASSISLKNIQYF.